The present T cell receptor beta chain was sequenced within a study of T-cell memory formation after mild COVID-19. For the study at large: TCR clusters showed largely donor specificity.

Constant-segment primers and 5'RACE yielded cDNA libraries for TCR alpha and TCR beta, each carrying sample barcodes and UMIs. TCRdb independently ran MiXCR on the 5' RACE reads; one entry per CDR3 protein. The repertoire has around 340,000 distinct CDR3 sequences, approximately 16% of them found once; the top ten carry approximately 20%. CDR1 is SEHNR and CDR2 is FQNEAQ in the germline V gene (reference sequence). The CDR3 covers 12 residues. The V gene end was trimmed by 8 bases and the J gene end by 5 bases; junction bases not matched to a gene: 3. The sequenced sample consisted of PBMCs or a T cell subset sorted from them (not recorded which). This chain uses TRBV7-9 with TRBJ1-1; TRBD1 matches at 9 bases. This TCR was sampled from a man aged 18 to 35 who had mild COVID-19 (a few samples of this study predate the infection). Cell type and time point are not known. DNA of the CDR3: TGTGCCAGCGCGGACAGGGGTACTGAAGCTTTCTTT. Translating it yields CASADRGTEAFF.